The sequence of this T cell receptor beta chain was determined in a study of blood T cell repertoires in COVID-19. The CDR3 sequence is 14 residues long. V lost 6 bases, J lost 5 bases, and 4 bases stayed unmatched. The germline CDR1 and CDR2 sequences are SNHLY and FYNNEI. Sequenced by immunoSEQ multiplex PCR; TCRdb stores in-frame clones only, minus some. The sample has around 250,000 clones; 80% to 90% are singletons. The sequence was collected from a woman in her fifties or sixties who had been exposed to COVID-19. This chain uses TRBV2 with TRBJ2-1; 10 bases are a match to TRBD2. The specimen was PBMCs or T cells enriched from blood (not recorded which). CDR3 sequence reads: CASRERGGNNEQFF. Written as DNA, the CDR3 is TGTGCCAGCAGAGAGCGGGGGGGTAACAATGAGCAGTTCTTC.